These T cell receptor beta chains were read from a single sample in a study of T-cell memory formation after mild COVID-19. TCRdb re-called the 5' RACE reads through MiXCR, storing one row per CDR3 protein. This sample has 250,000 or so distinct CDR3 sequences; 15% to 20% occur once, and the top ten carry 20% to 25%. Sequencing was carried out using PBMCs or a T cell subset sorted from them (not recorded which). These TCRs come from a man aged 18-30 years who had mild COVID-19 (a few samples of this study predate the infection). Cell type and time point are not known. CDR3s include the opening cysteine and the closing phenylalanine or tryptophan. The order of the fields is CDR3 DNA, CDR3 protein, V gene, clone size, D gene, J gene. D genes are given only for firm matches. Where a row states a size, it is once, few, many or the class of an expanded clone; other rows omit it.

CDR3nt: TGCAGTGCTAGATTTGGGGGGGGCAATGAGCAGTTCTTC
CDR3aa: CSARFGGGNEQFF
v_gene: TRBV20-1
abundance: few
d_gene: TRBD2
j_gene: TRBJ2-1

CDR3nt: TGTGCCAGCAGTTACTCGGGGGGTAGCCCCGACGAGCAGTACTTC
CDR3aa: CASSYSGGSPDEQYF
v_gene: TRBV6-6
abundance: NA
d_gene: NA
j_gene: TRBJ2-7

CDR3nt: TGTGCCAGCAGAGTACGACAGGGGGTTGTTCGTCAGCCCCAGCATTTT
CDR3aa: CASRVRQGVVRQPQHF
v_gene: TRBV7-9
abundance: NA
d_gene: TRBD1
j_gene: TRBJ1-5

CDR3nt: TGCGCCAGCAGCTTGAAACCTGACTGGGTGAATGAGCAGTTCTTC
CDR3aa: CASSLKPDWVNEQFF
v_gene: TRBV5-1
abundance: few
d_gene: NA
j_gene: TRBJ2-1

CDR3nt: TGTGCCAGCAGTCTGCCCGGAAGCTATGGCTACACCTTC
CDR3aa: CASSLPGSYGYTF
v_gene: TRBV28
abundance: few
d_gene: NA
j_gene: TRBJ1-2

CDR3nt: TGCAGTGCTAGAGTTTCGGGAATAGCTGGGGCCAACGTCCTGACTTTC
CDR3aa: CSARVSGIAGANVLTF
v_gene: TRBV20-1
abundance: NA
d_gene: NA
j_gene: TRBJ2-6

CDR3nt: TGCGCCAGCAGCCGTGACATTTACGAGCAGTACTTC
CDR3aa: CASSRDIYEQYF
v_gene: TRBV5-1
abundance: few
d_gene: NA
j_gene: TRBJ2-7

CDR3nt: TGCGCCAGCAGTGAGCCCGACAGGGGGCGCCGGGAGACCCAGTACTTC
CDR3aa: CASSEPDRGRRETQYF
v_gene: TRBV10-2
abundance: NA
d_gene: TRBD1
j_gene: TRBJ2-5

CDR3nt: TGCGCCAGCAGCCAAGATGAGAGAACTGAAGCTTTCTTT
CDR3aa: CASSQDERTEAFF
v_gene: TRBV4-1
abundance: NA
d_gene: NA
j_gene: TRBJ1-1

CDR3nt: TGTGCCAGCAGCCAAGATTTGGGGGCCGAGACCCAGTACTTC
CDR3aa: CASSQDLGAETQYF
v_gene: TRBV14
abundance: NA
d_gene: NA
j_gene: TRBJ2-5

CDR3nt: TGTGCCAGCAGGCGTCAAGTTCAAGAGACCCAGTACTTC
CDR3aa: CASRRQVQETQYF
v_gene: TRBV12-3/TRBV12-4
abundance: NA
d_gene: NA
j_gene: TRBJ2-5

CDR3nt: TGCAGCGTTGAACGGGGGGCTACAGATACGCAGTATTTT
CDR3aa: CSVERGATDTQYF
v_gene: TRBV29-1
abundance: NA
d_gene: NA
j_gene: TRBJ2-3

CDR3nt: TGTGCCAGCAGCTTAACGAACTCCTACGAGCAGTACTTC
CDR3aa: CASSLTNSYEQYF
v_gene: TRBV7-3
abundance: NA
d_gene: NA
j_gene: TRBJ2-7

CDR3nt: TGCAGTGCTAGAGACAGGCATAGAGCCCTCAACTCTGGAAACACCATATATTTT
CDR3aa: CSARDRHRALNSGNTIYF
v_gene: TRBV20-1
abundance: few
d_gene: NA
j_gene: TRBJ1-3

CDR3nt: TGTGCCAGCAGTTACACCGACCTGAACACTGAAGCTTTCTTT
CDR3aa: CASSYTDLNTEAFF
v_gene: TRBV6-2/TRBV6-3
abundance: few
d_gene: NA
j_gene: TRBJ1-1

CDR3nt: TGTGCCAGCAGCAGATACCAGGGGATTCCTTCGTCAGCTTTCTTT
CDR3aa: CASSRYQGIPSSAFF
v_gene: TRBV7-3
abundance: few
d_gene: NA
j_gene: TRBJ1-1

CDR3nt: TGCGCCAGCAGCCAAGGCTCGGGCGCCTCCTACAATGAGCAGTTCTTC
CDR3aa: CASSQGSGASYNEQFF
v_gene: TRBV4-3
abundance: few
d_gene: NA
j_gene: TRBJ2-1

CDR3nt: TGTGCCAGCAGCTCACAGGGTGGCACTGAAGCTTTCTTT
CDR3aa: CASSSQGGTEAFF
v_gene: TRBV7-2
abundance: many
d_gene: NA
j_gene: TRBJ1-1

CDR3nt: TGTGCCAGCAGCGTAGACGGGACTAAGGAGGAGACCCAGTACTTC
CDR3aa: CASSVDGTKEETQYF
v_gene: TRBV9
abundance: NA
d_gene: TRBD2
j_gene: TRBJ2-5

CDR3nt: TGTGCCAGCAGCTTGTATCGCGCTAGCGGGGGGGCAACAGATACGCAGTATTTT
CDR3aa: CASSLYRASGGATDTQYF
v_gene: TRBV7-2
abundance: NA
d_gene: TRBD2
j_gene: TRBJ2-3

CDR3nt: TGCGCCAGCAGCGAGGGCGACACTGAAGCTTTCTTT
CDR3aa: CASSEGDTEAFF
v_gene: TRBV5-1
abundance: NA
d_gene: NA
j_gene: TRBJ1-1

CDR3nt: TGTGCCAGCAGCACGAGCGGGGGCGACACAGATACGCAGTATTTT
CDR3aa: CASSTSGGDTDTQYF
v_gene: TRBV11-3
abundance: many
d_gene: TRBD2
j_gene: TRBJ2-3

CDR3nt: TGTGCCAGCAGCCCCCCCCGAGGACAGGGGACAGATACGCAGTATTTT
CDR3aa: CASSPPRGQGTDTQYF
v_gene: TRBV9
abundance: NA
d_gene: TRBD1
j_gene: TRBJ2-3

CDR3nt: TGTGCCAGCAGCGAGGGACTAGCAGGGTGGGAGACCCAGTACTTC
CDR3aa: CASSEGLAGWETQYF
v_gene: TRBV7-2
abundance: few
d_gene: TRBD2
j_gene: TRBJ2-5

CDR3nt: TGTGCCAGCAGCTGGGACAGGACCCCCCACGAGCAGTACTTC
CDR3aa: CASSWDRTPHEQYF
v_gene: TRBV13
abundance: few
d_gene: TRBD1
j_gene: TRBJ2-7

CDR3nt: TGTGACAGCAGTTCAGAGGGACGGCACACTGAAGCTTTCTTT
CDR3aa: CDSSSEGRHTEAFF
v_gene: TRBV7-3
abundance: NA
d_gene: NA
j_gene: TRBJ1-1